One T cell receptor (beta chain) is described in this entry. Its antigen remains unidentified. This record belongs to a study of shared clonotypes between healthy human individuals. The overall study: Three plates were used per donor for CD4 naive, three for CD4 memory, two for CD8 naive and one for CD8 memory.

Per sorted-subset replicate PCR, input was roughly 200 ng DNA, representing roughly 30,000 T cell genomes. Only in-frame clones appear in the TCRdb table, and some are missing; sequencing was by immunoSEQ multiplex PCR. The data hold 1.5 million to 2.5 million clones, with about 95% observed a single time. The CDR3 has 17 residues. V shed 3 bases, J shed 5 bases, and the junction held 10 bases outside the gene matches. The germline V gene has CDR1 SSHAT and CDR2 FNYEAQ (reference sequence). CD45RO negativity and positive selection for CCR7 defined naive CD8 cells, a population that excluded terminally differentiated effector memory CD45RA+ cells. None of the donors, who were healthy HIV-negative adults, had recently had acute infections or vaccinations. Regarding the study as a whole: Four donors shared 4.5% to 6.5% of their naive CD4 clonotypes.

This receptor was taken from a man between 18 and 29 years old in good health. V usage is TRBV7-7 and J usage is TRBJ2-6; 7 bases agree with TRBD2. The sequenced sample consisted of naive CD8+ T cells sorted from blood. Here the CDR3 reads CASSLGGPQSRANVLTF. The CDR3 DNA reads TGTGCCAGCAGCTTGGGAGGGCCACAAAGTCGGGCCAACGTCCTGACTTTC.